One sample yielded the 30 T cell receptor beta chains listed below, sequenced in a study of lymphopenia after photon versus proton radiotherapy. Assay used: immunoSEQ multiplex PCR; TCRdb lists only in-frame clones, some missing. The data show around 20,000 clones, with around nine tenths seen just once and 10% held by the top ten. The sample here was peripheral blood, taken from a patient treated with proton-based radiotherapy. Receptor source: a man between 65 and 85 years old with pancreatic cancer.

The table lists this clone with a count of one. The rearrangement joins TRBV10-2 to TRBJ1-1; a possible D gene is TRBD1 (6 bases). There are 15 residues in the CDR3. V shed 2 bases and J shed 3 bases, with 13 bases lying between them. Per germline, CDR1 WSHSY and CDR2 SAAADI. The CDR3 loop reads CASSEIGQSHTEAFF. The CDR3 coding sequence is TGCGCCAGCAGTGAGATTGGACAGTCCCACACTGAAGCTTTCTTT.

This chain joins TRBV29-1 and TRBJ1-2, with 8 bases identical to TRBD1. Looked up from germline, CDR1 is SQVTM and CDR2 is ANQGSEA. The V and J ends lost 4 bases and 2 bases, in that order; junction bases with no gene match: 3. CDR3 length: 13 residues. In DNA form, the CDR3 reads TGCAGCGTTGGACAGGGGACGAACTATGGCTACACCTTC. Its protein product is CSVGQGTNYGYTF.

In nucleotides, the CDR3 is TGTGCCAGCAGCCCCGGGAGATCGAACACCGGGGAGCTGTTTTTT. Residues: CASSPGRSNTGELFF. V is TRBV6-5 and J is TRBJ2-2; D is possibly TRBD2 (6 bases). Germline-derived CDR1 and CDR2 are MNHEY and SVGAGI. This CDR3 has 15 residues. The ends were cut back, 6 bases at V and 0 bases at J, with 11 bases in the middle.

V usage is TRBV9 and J usage is TRBJ2-2; D unresolved. Germline CDR1 is SGDLS and CDR2 is YYNGEE. The germline V and J ends were trimmed by 0 bases and 5 bases, with 14 bases remaining between them. This CDR3 is 16 amino acids long. CDR3 residues: CASSVGVQGETGELFF. For the CDR3, the DNA is TGTGCCAGCAGCGTAGGGGTCCAAGGCGAGACCGGGGAGCTGTTTTTT.

The chain carries TRBV30 and TRBJ2-1; 9 bases are a match to TRBD2. Trimming removed 3 bases from V and 10 bases from J; junction bases left unmatched: 7. The CDR3 is 13 amino acids. Germline CDR1 and CDR2: GTSNPN and SVGIG (reference sequence). The CDR3 spells CAWRKREVSEQFF. CDR3 nucleotides: TGTGCCTGGAGGAAGCGGGAGGTATCAGAGCAGTTCTTC.

This clone occurred once. The chain recombines TRBV5-1 with TRBJ1-5; D gene unclear. V was shortened by 3 bases and J by 0 bases, with 10 bases between the two germline ends. The CDR3 sequence is 15 residues long. Germline lookup yields CDR1 SGHRS and CDR2 YFSETQ. Here the CDR3 reads CASSSGSNSNQPQHF. The CDR3, as DNA: TGCGCCAGCAGCTCCGGCAGTAATAGCAATCAGCCCCAGCATTTT.

This chain uses TRBV4-1 with TRBJ1-5; 9 bases line up with TRBD1. The CDR3 loop spans 18 amino acids. V was clipped by 2 bases and J by 4 bases; unmatched bases: 12. Germline CDR1 reads MGHRA; CDR2 reads YSYEKL. The CDR3 region is CASSQQQGQGLSNQPQHF. The CDR3 DNA sequence: TGCGCCAGCAGCCAACAACAAGGACAGGGGCTCTCAAATCAGCCCCAGCATTTT.

V is TRBV27 and J is TRBJ1-5; 7 bases line up with TRBD1. This CDR3 has 16 amino acids. The trim removed 5 bases at V and 3 bases at J, leaving 10 bases unmatched. Germline V gene lookup returns CDR1 MNHEY and CDR2 SMNVEV (reference sequence). CDR3 sequence (DNA): TGTGCCAGCAGTGCACAGACAGGGTATAACAATCAGCCCCAGCATTTT. It yields the protein CASSAQTGYNNQPQHF.

This sequence joins TRBV5-1 and TRBJ2-3; D is possibly TRBD1 (6 bases). Germline V gene lookup returns CDR1 SGHRS and CDR2 YFSETQ. The CDR3 covers 14 residues. Trimming left V 2 bases short and J 6 bases short, with 13 bases between. CDR3 sequence (DNA): TGCGCCAGCAGCTTTCGCCCAGGGGCGGATACGCAGTATTTT. Its protein is CASSFRPGADTQYF.

The J gene is TRBJ2-1, the V gene TRBV6-1; 12 bases map to TRBD2. J lost 7 bases, V lost 8 bases, and 6 bases had no gene match. The germline V gene encodes CDR1 MNHNS and CDR2 SASEGT. This CDR3 comprises 14 residues. CDR3 in amino acids: CASQTSGRHNEQFF. Written as DNA, the CDR3 is TGTGCCAGCCAGACTAGCGGGAGACATAATGAGCAGTTCTTC.

The rearrangement joins TRBV6-5 to TRBJ2-1; 13 bases match TRBD2. V lost 6 bases to trimming and J lost 2 bases; unmatched junction nucleotides: 1. Germline V gives CDR1 MNHEY, CDR2 SVGAGI. The length of the CDR3 is 15 residues. The CDR3: CASRTSGGAYNEQFF. DNA for the CDR3: TGTGCCAGCAGAACTAGCGGGGGGGCCTACAATGAGCAGTTCTTC.

This sequence joins TRBV9 and TRBJ1-1; 7 positions agree with TRBD1. Germline V CDR1 and CDR2: SGDLS, YYNGEE. Losses at the gene ends were 2 bases for V and 4 bases for J; bases not matched to a gene: 2. CDR3 length equals 13 residues. The CDR3 here is CASSVGTATEAFF. For the CDR3, the DNA is TGTGCCAGCAGCGTTGGGACAGCCACTGAAGCTTTCTTT.

In regard to this clone: The same CDR3 is also encoded by other DNA sequences in this sample. The chain carries TRBV6-5 and TRBJ2-6, with unresolved D. Trimming took 2 bases from V and 4 from J, leaving 9 bases between them. The CDR3 is 15 amino acids. Per the germline V gene, CDR1 is MNHEY and CDR2 is SVGAGI. In nucleotides, the CDR3 is TGTGCCAGCAGTTACAAGGGTCAAGGGGCCAACGTCCTGACTTTC. It encodes CASSYKGQGANVLTF.

The chain has TRBV19 and TRBJ1-2, with D perhaps TRBD1 (6 bases). The V and J ends lost 5 bases and 8 bases respectively, with 18 bases between them. The germline CDR1 and CDR2 sequences are LNHDA and SQIVND (reference sequence). This CDR3 contains 14 residues. The CDR3 loop is CASSGEQGSYGYTF. CDR3 nucleotides: TGTGCCAGTAGTGGAGAACAGGGAAGTTACGGCTACACCTTC.

V is TRBV6-5 and J is TRBJ1-1, with 7 bases lining up with TRBD1. This CDR3 region has 12 residues. V lost 9 bases and J lost 6; bases outside the gene matches: 7. CDR1 is MNHEY and CDR2 is SVGAGI in the germline V gene. DNA for the CDR3: TGTGCCAGGGGGAACAGGGGCCCTGAAGCTTTCTTT. It specifies CARGNRGPEAFF.

The table lists this clone with a few counts. The chain has TRBV30 and TRBJ1-4; 7 bases fit TRBD1. V was clipped by 4 bases and J by 2 bases; unmatched bases: 4. CDR3 size: 14 residues. Per the germline V gene, CDR1 is GTSNPN and CDR2 is SVGIG (reference sequence). CDR3 region: CAWTKQGTNEKLFF. The CDR3 DNA reads TGTGCCTGGACTAAACAGGGGACTAATGAAAAACTGTTTTTT.

This sequence joins TRBV10-3 and TRBJ2-1, with D perhaps TRBD1 or TRBD2 (5 bases each). Trimming took off 3 bases at V and 6 bases at J, with 15 bases between the two ends. This CDR3 is built from 15 residues. Germline loops: CDR1 ENHRY, CDR2 SYGVKD. The CDR3 DNA reads as TGTGCCATCAGTGACGGGGCTAGTCGAGTCAATGAGCAGTTCTTC. Its translation: CAISDGASRVNEQFF.

The gene calls are TRBV14 and TRBJ2-3, with D possibly being TRBD1 (5 bases). The CDR3 contains 15 residues. V gave up 5 bases and J gave up 4 bases, with 16 bases separating them. Germline loops: CDR1 SGHDN, CDR2 FVKESK. The CDR3 region has the DNA TGTGCCAGCAGCTACCGTACGGGCAGGGCAGATACGCAGTATTTT. This translates into CASSYRTGRADTQYF.

CDR3 sequence reads: CASSLQLADRGYTF. For the CDR3, the DNA is TGTGCCAGCAGCTTACAGTTAGCCGACAGGGGCTACACCTTC. The chain employs TRBV11-2 and TRBJ1-2; D perhaps matches TRBD1 (6 bases). The CDR3 totals 14 residues. The germline V gene has CDR1 SGHAT and CDR2 FQNNGV. V dropped 2 bases and J dropped 8 bases, with 15 bases sitting between them.

The genes are TRBV7-6 and TRBJ1-4, with 9 bases fitting TRBD1. Germline V gene sequence: CDR1 SGHVS, CDR2 FNYEAQ. The CDR3 length is 18 residues. The trim removed 5 bases at V and 1 base at J, leaving 11 bases unmatched. CDR3 amino acids: CASSKYRGRAGTNEKLFF. In nucleotides, the CDR3 is TGTGCCAGCAGCAAATACAGGGGGCGCGCGGGAACTAATGAAAAACTGTTTTTT.

This clone has just a few counts. The genes are TRBV30 and TRBJ1-2; D gene ambiguous. The CDR3 has 11 residues. V gave up 5 bases and J gave up 8 bases, with 12 bases separating them. Looked up from germline, CDR1 is GTSNPN and CDR2 is SVGIG (reference sequence). CDR3 in DNA: TGTGCCTGGGACACGGCCCGGGGCTACACCTTC. This codes for CAWDTARGYTF.

V usage is TRBV7-9 and J usage is TRBJ2-7; D is ambiguous. V gave up 1 base and J gave up 4 bases, with 11 bases separating them. The CDR3 is made up of 14 amino acids. Per germline, CDR1 SEHNR and CDR2 FQNEAQ (reference sequence). CDR3 sequence reads: CASSLVGGPYEQYF. CDR3 nucleotides: TGTGCCAGCAGCTTAGTGGGCGGCCCGTACGAGCAGTACTTC.

CDR3 amino acids: CASSPRSGGYNEQFF. The CDR3 region has the DNA TGCGCCAGCAGCCCGCGAAGCGGGGGCTACAATGAGCAGTTCTTC. The chain is built from TRBV5-1 and TRBJ2-1; 8 bases fit TRBD2. V shed 4 bases, J shed 3 bases, and the junction held 6 bases outside the gene matches. The germline CDR1 and CDR2 sequences are SGHRS and YFSETQ. The CDR3 consists of 15 residues.

This rearrangement joins TRBV30 to TRBJ2-7, with 10 positions matching TRBD2. Germline V gene sequence: CDR1 GTSNPN, CDR2 SVGIG (reference sequence). With V trimmed by 4 bases and J by 2 bases, 11 bases remained unmatched. CDR3 length equals 16 residues. The CDR3, as DNA: TGTGCCTGGACTCCGCCGATAGCGGGAGGTCCCTACGAGCAGTACTTC. Its translation is CAWTPPIAGGPYEQYF. Using reference TRBV30 and TRBJ2-7 for the parts outside the CDR3, the full variable domain is SQTIHQWPATLVQPVGSPLSLECTVEGTSNPNLYWYRQAAGRGLQLLFYSVGIGQISSEVPQNLSASRPQDRQFILSSKKLLLSDSGFYLCAWTPPIAGGPYEQYFGPGTRLTVT.

This chain joins TRBV5-6 and TRBJ1-5; D remains unclear. The CDR3 is 13 amino acids. The V gene's germline CDR1 is SGHDT and CDR2 YYEEEE. V shed 4 bases and J shed 7 bases, with 12 bases lying between them. The CDR3 protein is CASSRNPRQPQHF. In DNA, the CDR3 is TGTGCCAGCAGCCGAAACCCAAGGCAGCCCCAGCATTTT.

The chain carries TRBV19 and TRBJ1-5; 8 nucleotides agree with TRBD1. The CDR3 spans 14 residues. Trimming took 6 bases from V and 6 from J; bases not matched to a gene: 7. Germline V gene sequence: CDR1 LNHDA, CDR2 SQIVND (reference sequence). CDR3 DNA: TGTGCCAGTAGCCCAGGGGGCCGAGGTCAGCCCCAGCATTTT. Translation: CASSPGGRGQPQHF.

This clone was seen once. The rearrangement links TRBV7-3 to TRBJ2-2; D uncertain. Per germline, CDR1 SGHTA and CDR2 FQGTGA. The CDR3 runs 15 residues. Trimming shortened V by 5 bases and J by 0 bases, and 10 bases separated the two germline ends. The CDR3 DNA is TGTGCCAGCAGCGTTGACCGCACGAACACCGGGGAGCTGTTTTTT. As protein: CASSVDRTNTGELFF.

This chain joins TRBV7-9 and TRBJ2-3, with 11 bases identical to TRBD2. The germline gives CDR1 SEHNR, CDR2 FQNEAQ (reference sequence). V trimming: 5 bases; J trimming: 5 bases; junction bases outside the gene matches: 6. CDR3 length equals 15 residues. In DNA form, the CDR3 reads TGTGCCAGCAGCCTTGGGACTAGCGGTGGAGATACGCAGTATTTT. It yields the protein CASSLGTSGGDTQYF.

The rearrangement links TRBV29-1 to TRBJ2-1; either TRBD1 or TRBD2 may supply D (6 bases each). Trimming took off 7 bases at V and 1 base at J, with 17 bases between the two ends. The CDR3 sequence is 15 residues long. Germline V gene data show CDR1 as SQVTM and CDR2 as ANQGSEA. The CDR3 spells CSARRGAPSYNEQFF. In nucleotides, the CDR3 is TGCAGCGCCCGGAGGGGGGCACCTTCCTACAATGAGCAGTTCTTC.

This CDR3 reads CASSQEISSGSANYGYTF. Written as DNA, the CDR3 is TGCGCCAGCAGCCAAGAAATTTCTTCGGGTAGTGCTAACTATGGCTACACCTTC. The chain is built from TRBV4-1 and TRBJ1-2; D gene unclear. The germline CDR1 and CDR2 sequences are MGHRA and YSYEKL. V was shortened by 0 bases and J by 0 bases, with 17 bases between the two germline ends. The CDR3 has 18 residues.